This T cell receptor (beta chain) was observed in a study of blood T cell repertoires in COVID-19. This CDR3 has 14 residues. Germline values: CDR1 GTSNPN, CDR2 SVGIG (reference sequence). J was trimmed by 4 bases and V by 2 bases; bases with no gene match: 8. Some clones are missing from TCRdb's copy, which holds only in-frame ones; the method was immunoSEQ multiplex PCR. Here the sample spans approximately 200,000 clones, roughly nine tenths being singletons. The sample comprised peripheral blood. The sequence derives from a man younger than 45 with acute or convalescent COVID-19. The chain joins TRBV30 to TRBJ2-7, with 7 bases matching TRBD1. The CDR3 DNA follows: TGTGCCTGGAGTCCGACCCACAGGGGATACGAGCAGTACTTC. Protein sequence: CAWSPTHRGYEQYF.